This is a list of T cell receptor beta chains from one sample in a study of shared clonotypes between healthy human individuals. The protocol was immunoSEQ multiplex PCR, while the TCRdb copy is restricted to in-frame clones and leaves out a portion. This table has under 2.5 million clones, around 90% appearing once. The sequencing input was naive CD4+ T cells from PBMCs. The receptors derive from a man between 18 and 29 years old in good health. Some clones in this sample may be carry-over from other donors' samples. Each CDR3 is given with its conserved first and last residue. A D gene is named only where the DNA matches it firmly. A row's size may be missing; if present it is once, few, many or a size class.

j_gene: TRBJ1-1
abundance: many
v_gene: TRBV29-1
d_gene: .
CDR3nt: TGCAGCGTTGACAGGGGGAACACTGAAGCTTTCTTT
CDR3aa: CSVDRGNTEAFF

j_gene: TRBJ1-4
abundance: .
v_gene: TRBV14
d_gene: .
CDR3nt: TGTGCCAGCAGCCAAAAAGGACAGAGGGAAGAAAAACTGTTTTTT
CDR3aa: CASSQKGQREEKLFF

j_gene: TRBJ2-7
abundance: few
v_gene: TRBV6-1
d_gene: .
CDR3nt: TGTGCCAGCAGTGATTACTACGAGCAGTACTTC
CDR3aa: CASSDYYEQYF

j_gene: TRBJ2-7
abundance: .
v_gene: TRBV28
d_gene: .
CDR3nt: TGTGCCAGCAGTTCAGGCCCGGGGGAGCAGTACTTC
CDR3aa: CASSSGPGEQYF

j_gene: TRBJ1-4
abundance: .
v_gene: TRBV7-8
d_gene: .
CDR3nt: TGTGCCAGCAGCTTTGACAGCAATGAAAAACTGTTTTTT
CDR3aa: CASSFDSNEKLFF

j_gene: TRBJ1-5
abundance: .
v_gene: TRBV5-5
d_gene: .
CDR3nt: TGTGCCAGCAGCTTTCGGCAGGACCGCAATCAGCCCCAGCATTTT
CDR3aa: CASSFRQDRNQPQHF

j_gene: TRBJ2-7
abundance: .
v_gene: TRBV9
d_gene: .
CDR3nt: TGTGCCAGCAGCGTAGTCGGCCTCCCCTCGGGCGAGCAGTACTTC
CDR3aa: CASSVVGLPSGEQYF

j_gene: TRBJ1-1
abundance: few
v_gene: TRBV4-1
d_gene: .
CDR3nt: TGCGCCAGCAGCCAAGTCAACCACCCCGAGACAGACCTCGAAGCTTTCTTT
CDR3aa: CASSQVNHPETDLEAFF

j_gene: TRBJ1-5
abundance: once
v_gene: TRBV29-1
d_gene: .
CDR3nt: TGCAGCGTTGGTGGGAGGGATCAGCCCCAGCATTTT
CDR3aa: CSVGGRDQPQHF

j_gene: TRBJ2-3
abundance: .
v_gene: TRBV6-5
d_gene: TRBD2
CDR3nt: TGTGCCAGCAAACCGGGACTAGCGCGCTCAGATACGCAGTATTTT
CDR3aa: CASKPGLARSDTQYF

j_gene: TRBJ2-7
abundance: .
v_gene: TRBV9
d_gene: .
CDR3nt: TGTGCCAGCAGCGTAGTCCCCCTCGGCGAGCAGTACTTC
CDR3aa: CASSVVPLGEQYF

j_gene: TRBJ2-5
abundance: .
v_gene: TRBV6-5
d_gene: .
CDR3nt: TGTGCCAGCAGTTACCGGCTGGTGGGGGAGACCCAGTACTTC
CDR3aa: CASSYRLVGETQYF

j_gene: TRBJ2-1
abundance: .
v_gene: TRBV5-4
d_gene: TRBD1
CDR3nt: TGTGCCAGCAGCGGACAGGGAGCGATGAGCTCCTACAATGAGCAGTTCTTC
CDR3aa: CASSGQGAMSSYNEQFF

j_gene: TRBJ1-2
abundance: .
v_gene: TRBV11-3
d_gene: .
CDR3nt: TGTGCCAGCAGCTGGTTGGGGCTCGACTATGGCTACACCTTC
CDR3aa: CASSWLGLDYGYTF

j_gene: TRBJ2-7
abundance: .
v_gene: TRBV5-1
d_gene: TRBD1
CDR3nt: TGCGCCAGCAGCCTAAGCCTTGGACAGGGGGAAAACGAGCAGTACTTC
CDR3aa: CASSLSLGQGENEQYF

j_gene: TRBJ1-4
abundance: few
v_gene: TRBV30
d_gene: .
CDR3nt: TGTGCCTGGGCCAGGCAGCTCAATGAAAAACTGTTTTTT
CDR3aa: CAWARQLNEKLFF

j_gene: TRBJ2-5
abundance: .
v_gene: TRBV10-3
d_gene: .
CDR3nt: TGTGCCATCAGTCCGGGACAAAGGGCAGAGACCCAGTACTTC
CDR3aa: CAISPGQRAETQYF

j_gene: TRBJ1-3
abundance: .
v_gene: TRBV5-1
d_gene: .
CDR3nt: TGCGCCAGCAGCTCGGAATTGGCGGCCACCATATATTTT
CDR3aa: CASSSELAATIYF

j_gene: TRBJ1-1
abundance: .
v_gene: TRBV5-1
d_gene: .
CDR3nt: TGCGCCAGCAGCCAACAGACGGGGGCGACGAACACTGAAGCTTTCTTT
CDR3aa: CASSQQTGATNTEAFF

j_gene: TRBJ1-1
abundance: .
v_gene: TRBV6-1
d_gene: TRBD1
CDR3nt: TGTGCCAGCAGTGAATTCCGGACAGGCATCGCTGAAGCTTTCTTT
CDR3aa: CASSEFRTGIAEAFF

j_gene: TRBJ2-3
abundance: once
v_gene: TRBV28
d_gene: .
CDR3nt: TGTGCCAGCTGTAAGTCAGCGTTCACAGATACGCAGTATTTT
CDR3aa: CASCKSAFTDTQYF

j_gene: TRBJ2-3
abundance: .
v_gene: TRBV9
d_gene: TRBD1
CDR3nt: TGTGCCAGCAGCGTTAAGACAGGGGCCACAGATACGCAGTATTTT
CDR3aa: CASSVKTGATDTQYF

j_gene: TRBJ2-2
abundance: once
v_gene: TRBV28
d_gene: TRBD2
CDR3nt: TGTGCCAGCAGTACCCCGGGGGGGGACGACGGGGAGCTGTTTTTT
CDR3aa: CASSTPGGDDGELFF

j_gene: TRBJ1-5
abundance: once
v_gene: TRBV28
d_gene: .
CDR3nt: TGTGCCAGCAGAACAGCGGGTGGCAATCAGCCCCAGCATTTT
CDR3aa: CASRTAGGNQPQHF

j_gene: TRBJ1-1
abundance: .
v_gene: TRBV18
d_gene: TRBD1
CDR3nt: TGTGCCAGCTCACTCGGACAGGAGAGTGTGGCTTTCTTT
CDR3aa: CASSLGQESVAFF

j_gene: TRBJ2-2
abundance: once
v_gene: TRBV2
d_gene: TRBD1
CDR3nt: TGTGCCAGCACAGAAACAGGGGGAGCCGGGGAGCTGTTTTTT
CDR3aa: CASTETGGAGELFF

j_gene: TRBJ2-1
abundance: .
v_gene: TRBV7-2
d_gene: .
CDR3nt: TGTGCCAGCAGCACACGGACGGCCCGCTCCTACAATGAGCAGTTCTTC
CDR3aa: CASSTRTARSYNEQFF

j_gene: TRBJ2-2
abundance: .
v_gene: TRBV9
d_gene: .
CDR3nt: TGTGCCAGCAGCGTCGGGCAGAAGAACACCGGGGAGCTGTTTTTT
CDR3aa: CASSVGQKNTGELFF

j_gene: TRBJ2-3
abundance: .
v_gene: TRBV20-1
d_gene: .
CDR3nt: TGCAGTGCTAGCTTGGGAAATACGCAGTATTTT
CDR3aa: CSASLGNTQYF